This T cell receptor (beta chain) comes out of a study of blood T cells in healthy people across ages. The CDR3 has 16 residues. The germline V and J ends were trimmed by 0 bases and 7 bases, with 19 bases remaining between them. Germline CDR1 SGHRS, CDR2 YFSETQ. Then a second PCR, running roughly 7 to 11 cycles, was carried out with a sample-barcoded 5' primer and a J-beta primer mix. Via MiXCR, TCRdb re-called the 5' RACE reads, giving one row per CDR3 protein. The table shows 450,000 to 650,000 distinct CDR3 sequences, with 24% occurring only once. The same data also contributed to another study, on T cells of mothers and their children. From that paper: Donors were three healthy Caucasian mothers and their six children.

This TCR came from a boy between 10 and 17 years old in good health. Sequenced: blood. This chain joins TRBV5-1 and TRBJ2-5; possibly TRBD1 or TRBD2 for D (5 bases each). The CDR3 bases are TGCGCCAGCAGCTTGGCCTATGAGGCTCGGGGCCCGACCCAGTACTTC. Its protein is CASSLAYEARGPTQYF.